This T cell receptor beta chain was profiled in a study of blood T cell repertoires in COVID-19 (TCRdb year 2020). At the level of the whole study: Collaborator samples came from the United States, Italy and Spain and covered acute and convalescent phases of COVID-19. Where HLA class I and class II types were available, the types were taken from metadata supplied by the sample provider, not from assay-based typing. The samples were drawn from two sources: the first 160 participants of the ongoing ImmuneRACE study, and some 1,300 subjects contributed by 6 global collaborators. Sample metadata almost always included a de-identified subject ID, COVID-19 status, age in years and sex. Deeply sampled blood TCRbeta repertoires from subjects exposed to, actively infected with, or recovered from COVID-19 were included in the dataset. The material from the prospective study consisted of cDNA or gDNA derived from T cells, B-cell-depleted T cells, or PBMCs. The repertoires were released in a freely available public database meant as a resource for research on the immune response to SARS-CoV-2. Overall results and qualifications from the work: How much clinical and demographic metadata was included differed by source and by participant, and the metadata was provided uncurated.

Whole blood was collected in K2EDTA tubes by collaborating institutions according to the institutions' own protocols. For TCRbeta analysis, collaborators shipped samples as frozen whole blood, isolated PBMCs, or DNA extracted from either of those sample types. Points on this clone: Which antigen it targets is not known. No much larger clone is present one base from it, and per-base qualities are unavailable.

The CDR3 runs 15 amino acids, cysteine and phenylalanine included. Kept here is only the CDR3 DNA, which spans 45 bases and is read in frame from base 1. Unmatched junction bases come to 6, with V trimmed by 0 bases and J by 6 bases. Based on the germline V gene (reference sequence), the CDR1 and CDR2 sequences are GTSNPN and SVGIG. The immunoSEQ Assay, a bias-controlled multiplex PCR, was used to amplify TCRbeta CDR3 regions from genomic DNA. Under the source paper's analysis protocol: Nucleated cell counts per sample were estimated from amplification of reference gene primers within the assay. To quantify the absolute abundance of each unique TCRbeta CDR3 rearrangement, sequence reads were collapsed and filtered. For each sample, productive Simpson clonality was calculated by taking the square root of Simpson's diversity index across productive rearrangements. TCRdb retrieved this table from immuneACCESS and kept in-frame rearrangements only. Not all clones are present; in checked studies, unresolved V genes account for under half, and no reason is known for the remainder. The V and J calls and clone size come from that table; D and trimming were worked out from the DNA. Within this sample are roughly 100,000 clones, with 70% to 75% of them counted one time only. The ten largest clones capture roughly 0.9% of the sample.

Input material: peripheral blood. The receptor's source is a human donor with acute or convalescent COVID-19. The donor label of this sample is uncertain. The V gene is TRBV30 and the J gene is TRBJ1-5; TRBD1 lines up with 9 middle nucleotides. The CDR3: CAWSVEDRGGQPQHF. The DNA sequence follows: TGTGCCTGGAGTGTAGAAGACAGGGGGGGTCAGCCCCAGCATTTT.